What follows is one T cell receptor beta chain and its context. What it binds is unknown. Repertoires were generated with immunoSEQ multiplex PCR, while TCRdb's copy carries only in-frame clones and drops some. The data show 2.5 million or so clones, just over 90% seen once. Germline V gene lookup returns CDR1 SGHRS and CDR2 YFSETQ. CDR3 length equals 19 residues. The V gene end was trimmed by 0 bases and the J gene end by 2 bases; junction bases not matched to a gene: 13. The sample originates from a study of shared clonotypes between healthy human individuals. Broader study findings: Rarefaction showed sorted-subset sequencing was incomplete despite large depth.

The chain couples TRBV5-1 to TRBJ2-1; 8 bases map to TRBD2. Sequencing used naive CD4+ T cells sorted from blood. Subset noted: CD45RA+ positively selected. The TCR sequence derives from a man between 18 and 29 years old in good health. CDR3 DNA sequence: TGCGCCAGCAGCTTGGACCGGGGGGGCGCCGTATCGACCTACAATGAGCAGTTCTTC. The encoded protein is CASSLDRGGAVSTYNEQFF.